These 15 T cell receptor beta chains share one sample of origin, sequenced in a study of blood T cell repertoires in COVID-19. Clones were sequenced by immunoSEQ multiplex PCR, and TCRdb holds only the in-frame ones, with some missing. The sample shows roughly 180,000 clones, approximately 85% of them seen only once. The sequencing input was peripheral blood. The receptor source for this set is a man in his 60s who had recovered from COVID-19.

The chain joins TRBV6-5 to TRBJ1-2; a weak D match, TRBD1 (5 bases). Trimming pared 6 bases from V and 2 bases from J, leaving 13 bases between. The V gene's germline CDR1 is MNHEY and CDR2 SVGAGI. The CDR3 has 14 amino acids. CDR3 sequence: CASRAGFANYGYTF. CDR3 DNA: TGTGCCAGCAGGGCAGGGTTCGCGAACTATGGCTACACCTTC.

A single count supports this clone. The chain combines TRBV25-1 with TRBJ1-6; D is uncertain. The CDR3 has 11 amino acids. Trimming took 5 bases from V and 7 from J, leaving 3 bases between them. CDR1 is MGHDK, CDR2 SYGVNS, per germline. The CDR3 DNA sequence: TGTGCCAGCAGTAGCAATTCACCCCTCCACTTT. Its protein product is CASSSNSPLHF. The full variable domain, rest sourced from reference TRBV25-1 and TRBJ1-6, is EADIYQTPRYLVIGTGKKITLECSQTMGHDKMYWYQQDPGMELHLIHYSYGVNSTEKGDLSSESTVSRIRTEHFPLTLESARPSHTSQYLCASSSNSPLHFGNGTRLTVT.

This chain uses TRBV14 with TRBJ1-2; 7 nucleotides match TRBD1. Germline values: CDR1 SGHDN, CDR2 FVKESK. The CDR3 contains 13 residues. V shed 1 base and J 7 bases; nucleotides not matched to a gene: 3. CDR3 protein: CASSQVQGLGYTF. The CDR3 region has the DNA TGTGCCAGCAGCCAAGTACAGGGGCTTGGCTACACCTTC.

The CDR3 is CASSPLVGGANEQFF. The CDR3, as DNA: TGTGCCAGCAGCCCCTTGGTCGGGGGGGCGAATGAGCAGTTCTTC. This chain uses TRBV7-6 with TRBJ2-1; 8 bases match TRBD2. The CDR3 has 15 residues. The V gene's germline CDR1 is SGHVS and CDR2 FNYEAQ. V trimming: 5 bases; J trimming: 7 bases; junction bases outside the gene matches: 10.

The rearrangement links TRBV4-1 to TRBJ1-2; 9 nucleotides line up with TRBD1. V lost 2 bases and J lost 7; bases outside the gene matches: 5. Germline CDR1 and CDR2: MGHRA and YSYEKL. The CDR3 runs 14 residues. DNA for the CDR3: TGCGCCAGCAGCCAATTTACAGGGGGCCTTGGCTACACCTTC. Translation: CASSQFTGGLGYTF.

The CDR3 coding sequence is TGTGCCAGCTCACCTCCTGGGGGGACAGGGATTTCACCCCTCCACTTT. Residues: CASSPPGGTGISPLHF. The genes are TRBV18 and TRBJ1-6; 9 bases are shared with TRBD1. The junction had 9 bases not matched to a gene; V was cut back by 3 bases and J by 9 bases. Per the germline V gene, CDR1 is KGHSH and CDR2 is LQKENI. CDR3 length: 16 residues.

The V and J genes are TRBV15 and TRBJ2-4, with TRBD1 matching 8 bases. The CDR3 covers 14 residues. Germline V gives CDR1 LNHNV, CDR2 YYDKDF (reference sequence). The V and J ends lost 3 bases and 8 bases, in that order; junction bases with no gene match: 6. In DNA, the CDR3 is TGTGCCACCAGCAGGCCGGGACAGGAACACATTCAGTACTTC. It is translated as CATSRPGQEHIQYF.

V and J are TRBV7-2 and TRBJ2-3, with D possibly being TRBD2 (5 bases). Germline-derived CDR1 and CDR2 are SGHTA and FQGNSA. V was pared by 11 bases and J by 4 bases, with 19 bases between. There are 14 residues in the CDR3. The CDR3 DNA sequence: TGTGCCTCCAGCCCGGGGTCATCTGCAGATACGCAGTATTTT. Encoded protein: CASSPGSSADTQYF.

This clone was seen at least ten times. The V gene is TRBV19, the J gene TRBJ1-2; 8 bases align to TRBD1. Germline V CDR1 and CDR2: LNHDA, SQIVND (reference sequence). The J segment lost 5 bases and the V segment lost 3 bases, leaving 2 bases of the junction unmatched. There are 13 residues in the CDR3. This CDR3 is CASSMGTGYGYTF. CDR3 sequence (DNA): TGTGCCAGTAGTATGGGGACAGGATATGGCTACACCTTC.

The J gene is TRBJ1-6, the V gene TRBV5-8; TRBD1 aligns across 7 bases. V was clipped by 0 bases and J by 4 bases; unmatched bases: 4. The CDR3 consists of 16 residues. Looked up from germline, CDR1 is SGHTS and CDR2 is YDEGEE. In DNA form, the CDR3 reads TGTGCCAGCAGCTTGGGGGACAGCCCGTATAATTCACCCCTCCACTTT. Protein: CASSLGDSPYNSPLHF.

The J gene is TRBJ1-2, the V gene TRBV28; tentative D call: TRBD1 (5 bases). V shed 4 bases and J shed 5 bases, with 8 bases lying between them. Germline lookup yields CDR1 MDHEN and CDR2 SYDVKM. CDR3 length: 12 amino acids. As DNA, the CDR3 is TGTGCCAGCAGTTCCCGACAGTATGGCTACACCTTC. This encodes CASSSRQYGYTF.

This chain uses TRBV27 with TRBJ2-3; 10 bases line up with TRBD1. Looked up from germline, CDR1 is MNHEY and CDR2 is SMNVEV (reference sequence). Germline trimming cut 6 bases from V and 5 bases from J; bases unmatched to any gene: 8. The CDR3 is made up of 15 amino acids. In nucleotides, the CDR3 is TGTGCCAGCAGCCCGGGACAGGGGAAGGGAGATACGCAGTATTTT. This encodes CASSPGQGKGDTQYF.

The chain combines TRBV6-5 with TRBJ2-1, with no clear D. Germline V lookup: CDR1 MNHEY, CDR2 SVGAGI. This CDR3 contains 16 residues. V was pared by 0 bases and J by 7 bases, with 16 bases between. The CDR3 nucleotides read TGTGCCAGCAGTTACTCGAATAGGTTCGTCGGGAATGAGCAGTTCTTC. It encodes CASSYSNRFVGNEQFF.

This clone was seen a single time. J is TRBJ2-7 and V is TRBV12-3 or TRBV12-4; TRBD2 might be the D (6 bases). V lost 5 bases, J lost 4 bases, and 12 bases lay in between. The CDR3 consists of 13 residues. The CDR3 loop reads CASSLKAGYEQYF. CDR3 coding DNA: TGTGCCAGCAGTCTAAAGGCGGGGTACGAGCAGTACTTC.

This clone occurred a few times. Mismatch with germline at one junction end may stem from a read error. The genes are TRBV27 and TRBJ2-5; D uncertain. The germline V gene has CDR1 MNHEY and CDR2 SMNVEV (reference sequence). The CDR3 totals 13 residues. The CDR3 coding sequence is TGTGCCAGCAGTTTATCCCACCAGGAGACCCAGTACTTC. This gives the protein CASSLSHQETQYF.